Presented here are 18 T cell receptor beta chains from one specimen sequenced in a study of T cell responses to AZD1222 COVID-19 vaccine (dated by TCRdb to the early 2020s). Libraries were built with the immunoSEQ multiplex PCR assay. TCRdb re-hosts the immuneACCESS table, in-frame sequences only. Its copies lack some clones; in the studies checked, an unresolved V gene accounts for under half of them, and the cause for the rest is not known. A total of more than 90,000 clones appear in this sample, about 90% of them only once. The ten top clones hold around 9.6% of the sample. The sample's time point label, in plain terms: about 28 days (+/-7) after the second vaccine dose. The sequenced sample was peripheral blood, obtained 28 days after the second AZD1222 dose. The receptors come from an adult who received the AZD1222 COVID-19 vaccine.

CDR3 DNA: TGCGCCAGCAGCATTGGACTACTCTACGAGCAGTACTTC. This sequence encodes CASSIGLLYEQYF. The chain joins TRBV5-1 to TRBJ2-7; D might be TRBD2 (6 bases). Germline CDR1 and CDR2: SGHRS and YFSETQ. V shed 4 bases and J shed 3 bases, with 11 bases lying between them. The CDR3 length is 13 residues. Filled out from reference TRBV5-1 and TRBJ2-7, the complete variable domain reads KAGVTQTPRYLIKTRGQQVTLSCSPISGHRSVSWYQQTPGQGLQFLFEYFSETQRNKGNFPGRFSGRQFSNSRSEMNVSTLELGDSALYLCASSIGLLYEQYFGPGTRLTVT.

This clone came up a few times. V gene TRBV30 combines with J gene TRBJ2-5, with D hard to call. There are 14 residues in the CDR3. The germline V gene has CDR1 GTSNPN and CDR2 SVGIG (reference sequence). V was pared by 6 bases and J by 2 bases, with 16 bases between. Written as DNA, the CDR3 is TGTGCCTGCTCCAGGTGGGCTTCGCAAGAGACCCAGTACTTC. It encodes CACSRWASQETQYF.

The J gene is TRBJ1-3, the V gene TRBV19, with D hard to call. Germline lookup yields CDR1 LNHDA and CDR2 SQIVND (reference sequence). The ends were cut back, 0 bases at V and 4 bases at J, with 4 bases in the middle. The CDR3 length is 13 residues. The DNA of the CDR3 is TGTGCCAGTAGTATAGATGGAGGAAACACCATATATTTT. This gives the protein CASSIDGGNTIYF.

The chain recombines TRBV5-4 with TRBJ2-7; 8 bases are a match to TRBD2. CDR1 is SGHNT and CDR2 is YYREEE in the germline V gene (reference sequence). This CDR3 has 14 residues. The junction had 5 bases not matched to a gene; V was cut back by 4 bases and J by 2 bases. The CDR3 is CASSPGLAAYEQYF. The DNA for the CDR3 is TGTGCCAGCAGCCCTGGACTAGCCGCCTACGAGCAGTACTTC.

CDR3 nucleotide sequence: TGCGCCAGCAGCACGGGACAGCCCGCGTATGGCTACACCTTC. Translated, it gives CASSTGQPAYGYTF. The chain uses TRBV5-1 and TRBJ1-2; TRBD1 agrees at 7 bases. The CDR3 runs to 14 residues. Trimming removed 4 bases from V and 5 bases from J; junction bases left unmatched: 8. The V gene's germline CDR1 is SGHRS and CDR2 YFSETQ.

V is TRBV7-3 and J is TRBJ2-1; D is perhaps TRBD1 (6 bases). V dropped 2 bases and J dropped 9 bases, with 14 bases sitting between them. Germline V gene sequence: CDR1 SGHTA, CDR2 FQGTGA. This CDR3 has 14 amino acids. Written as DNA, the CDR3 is TGTGCCAGCAGCTTATTGGGGGCCGCGAGTGAGCAGTTCTTC. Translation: CASSLLGAASEQFF.

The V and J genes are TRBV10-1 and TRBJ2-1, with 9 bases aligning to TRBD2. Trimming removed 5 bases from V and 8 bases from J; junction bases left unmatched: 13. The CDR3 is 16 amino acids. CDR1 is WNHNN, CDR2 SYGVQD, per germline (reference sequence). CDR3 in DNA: TGCGCCAGCAGTTCCAATATGCGGGGGGGCTGGGATGAGCAGTTCTTC. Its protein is CASSSNMRGGWDEQFF.

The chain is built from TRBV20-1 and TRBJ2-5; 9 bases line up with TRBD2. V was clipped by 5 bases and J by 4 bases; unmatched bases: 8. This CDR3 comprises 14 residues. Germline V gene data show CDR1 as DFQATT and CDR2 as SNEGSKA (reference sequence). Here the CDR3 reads CSAGGASGTETQYF. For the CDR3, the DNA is TGCAGTGCTGGTGGGGCTAGCGGGACAGAGACCCAGTACTTC.

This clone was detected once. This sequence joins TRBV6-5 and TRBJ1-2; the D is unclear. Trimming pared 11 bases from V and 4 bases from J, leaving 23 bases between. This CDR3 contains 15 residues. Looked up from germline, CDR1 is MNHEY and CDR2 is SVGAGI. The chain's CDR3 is CACTSGFQMGYGYTF. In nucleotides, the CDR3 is TGTGCCTGCACCTCGGGCTTCCAGATGGGCTATGGCTACACCTTC.

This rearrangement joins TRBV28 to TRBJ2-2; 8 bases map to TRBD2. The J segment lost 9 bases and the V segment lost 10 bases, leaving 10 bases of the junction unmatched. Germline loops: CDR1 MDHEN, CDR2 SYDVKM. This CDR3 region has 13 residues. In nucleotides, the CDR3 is TGTGCCACTTCAGCGGGAGCCATCAGGGAGCTGTTTTTT. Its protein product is CATSAGAIRELFF.

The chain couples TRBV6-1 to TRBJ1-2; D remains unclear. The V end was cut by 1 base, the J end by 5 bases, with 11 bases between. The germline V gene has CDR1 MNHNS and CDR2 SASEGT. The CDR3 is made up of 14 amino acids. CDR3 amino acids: CASSEGTERYGYTF. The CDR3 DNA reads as TGTGCCAGCAGTGAAGGGACGGAGAGGTATGGCTACACCTTC.

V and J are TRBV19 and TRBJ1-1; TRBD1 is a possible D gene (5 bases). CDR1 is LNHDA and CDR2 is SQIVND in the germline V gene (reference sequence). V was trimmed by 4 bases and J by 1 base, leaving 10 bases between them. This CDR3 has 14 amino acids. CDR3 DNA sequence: TGTGCCAGTAGTACGCAGGGTCGGAACACTGAAGCTTTCTTT. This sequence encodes CASSTQGRNTEAFF.

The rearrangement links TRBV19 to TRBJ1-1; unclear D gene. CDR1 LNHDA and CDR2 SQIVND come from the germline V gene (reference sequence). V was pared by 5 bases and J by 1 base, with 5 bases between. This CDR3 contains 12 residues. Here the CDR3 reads CASSSRNTEAFF. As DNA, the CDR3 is TGTGCCAGTAGTTCACGGAACACTGAAGCTTTCTTT.

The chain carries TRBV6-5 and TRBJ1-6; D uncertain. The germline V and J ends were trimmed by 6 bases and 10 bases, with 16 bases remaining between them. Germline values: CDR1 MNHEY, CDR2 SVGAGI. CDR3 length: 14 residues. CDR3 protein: CASRPGNRPSPLHF. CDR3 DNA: TGTGCCAGCAGACCCGGGAATAGGCCCTCACCCCTCCACTTT.

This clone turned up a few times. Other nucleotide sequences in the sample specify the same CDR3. The CDR3 DNA is TGCGCCAGCAGCCAAGATGGGGGGAATAGCAATCAGCCCCAGCATTTT. Translated, it gives CASSQDGGNSNQPQHF. This chain uses TRBV4-1 with TRBJ1-5; D is possibly TRBD1 (5 bases). CDR1 MGHRA and CDR2 YSYEKL come from the germline V gene. Trimming took 0 bases from V and 0 from J, leaving 9 bases between them. The CDR3 spans 16 residues.

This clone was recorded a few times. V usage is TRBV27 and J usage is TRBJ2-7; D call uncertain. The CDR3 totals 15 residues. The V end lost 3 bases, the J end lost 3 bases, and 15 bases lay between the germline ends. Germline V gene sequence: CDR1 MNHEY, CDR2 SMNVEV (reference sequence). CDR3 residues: CASSFGSRAHYEQYF. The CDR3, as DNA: TGTGCCAGCAGTTTTGGAAGTAGGGCCCACTACGAGCAGTACTTC.

CDR3 DNA sequence: TGTGCCAGCAGTTTATCAGGGCCGGATGAAAAACTGTTTTTT. As protein: CASSLSGPDEKLFF. This chain joins TRBV27 and TRBJ1-4, with D uncertain. The V and J ends lost 0 bases and 6 bases respectively, with 8 bases between them. The CDR3 runs 14 residues. Germline values: CDR1 MNHEY, CDR2 SMNVEV (reference sequence).

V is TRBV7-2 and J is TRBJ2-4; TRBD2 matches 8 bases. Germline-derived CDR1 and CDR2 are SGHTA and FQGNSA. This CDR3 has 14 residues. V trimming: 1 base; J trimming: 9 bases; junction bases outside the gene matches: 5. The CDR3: CASSLELAESIQYF. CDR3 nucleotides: TGTGCCAGCAGCTTAGAACTAGCGGAGAGCATTCAGTACTTC.